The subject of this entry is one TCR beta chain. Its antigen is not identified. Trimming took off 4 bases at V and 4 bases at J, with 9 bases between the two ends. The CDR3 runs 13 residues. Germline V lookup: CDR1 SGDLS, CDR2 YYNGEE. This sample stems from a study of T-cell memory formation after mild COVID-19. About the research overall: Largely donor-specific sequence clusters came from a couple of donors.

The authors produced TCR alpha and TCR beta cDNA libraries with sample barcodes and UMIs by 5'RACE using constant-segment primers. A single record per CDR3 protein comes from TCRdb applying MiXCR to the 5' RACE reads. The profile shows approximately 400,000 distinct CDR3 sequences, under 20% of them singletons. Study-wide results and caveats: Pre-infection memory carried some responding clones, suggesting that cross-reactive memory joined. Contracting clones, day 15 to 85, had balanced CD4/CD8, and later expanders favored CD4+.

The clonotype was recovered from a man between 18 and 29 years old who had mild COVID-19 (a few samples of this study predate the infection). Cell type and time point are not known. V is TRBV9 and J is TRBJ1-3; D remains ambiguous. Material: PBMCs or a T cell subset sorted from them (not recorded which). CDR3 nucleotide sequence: TGTGCCAGCAGCCCCGTCCCAGGAAACACCATATATTTT. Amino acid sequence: CASSPVPGNTIYF.